The clone carrying this T cell receptor beta chain was picked up many times. Its antigen is unidentified. The CDR3 runs to 15 residues. Germline values: CDR1 MNHEY, CDR2 SVGAGI. V gave up 0 bases and J gave up 0 bases, with 9 bases separating them. This specimen comes from a study of early T cells in non-severe SARS-CoV-2 infection. Background on the study: From unsorted whole blood, bulk RNA was sequenced, and the chains remained unpaired. Study results and caveats: Database matching using VDJdb favored anti-spike CD8 responses, with private and CD4 specificities left missing.

As part of library construction, unique molecular identifiers were attached to individual cDNA molecules. TCRdb passed the 5' RACE reads through MiXCR, listing each CDR3 protein once. The repertoire includes about 64,000 distinct CDR3 sequences, around 19% of them detected once, and about 8.2% sits in the top ten. The TCR comes from an adult who was a healthcare worker with PCR-confirmed SARS-CoV-2 infection or an uninfected control (not recorded which). Sequencing used whole blood, obtained at baseline. The rearrangement links TRBV6-5 to TRBJ2-7; D is ambiguous. CDR3 DNA sequence: TGTGCCAGCAGTTACTCTTCGGGCAGCTCCTACGAGCAGTACTTC. It encodes CASSYSSGSSYEQYF.